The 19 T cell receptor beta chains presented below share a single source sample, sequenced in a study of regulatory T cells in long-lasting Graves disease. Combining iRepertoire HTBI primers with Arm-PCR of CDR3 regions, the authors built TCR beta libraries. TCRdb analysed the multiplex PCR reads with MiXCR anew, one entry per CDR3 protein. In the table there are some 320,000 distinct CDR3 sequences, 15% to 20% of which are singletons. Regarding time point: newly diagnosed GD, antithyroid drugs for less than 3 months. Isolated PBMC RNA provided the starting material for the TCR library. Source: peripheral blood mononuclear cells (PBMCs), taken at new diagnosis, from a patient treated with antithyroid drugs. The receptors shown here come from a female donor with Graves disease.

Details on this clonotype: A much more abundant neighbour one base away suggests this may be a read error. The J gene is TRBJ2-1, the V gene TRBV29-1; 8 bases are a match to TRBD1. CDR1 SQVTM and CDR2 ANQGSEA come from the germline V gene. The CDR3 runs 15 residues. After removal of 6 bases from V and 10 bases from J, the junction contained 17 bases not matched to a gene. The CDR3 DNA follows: TGCAGCGTCCGTCGAGGGCGGCAGGGGGCCTACGAGCAGTTCTTC. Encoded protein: CSVRRGRQGAYEQFF.

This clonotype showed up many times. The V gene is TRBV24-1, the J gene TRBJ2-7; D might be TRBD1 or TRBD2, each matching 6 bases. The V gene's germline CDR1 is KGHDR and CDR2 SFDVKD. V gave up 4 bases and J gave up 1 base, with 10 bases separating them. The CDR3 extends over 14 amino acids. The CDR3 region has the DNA TGTGCCACCAGTGAGGGGGGCCTATCCTACGAGCAGTACTTC. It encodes CATSEGGLSYEQYF.

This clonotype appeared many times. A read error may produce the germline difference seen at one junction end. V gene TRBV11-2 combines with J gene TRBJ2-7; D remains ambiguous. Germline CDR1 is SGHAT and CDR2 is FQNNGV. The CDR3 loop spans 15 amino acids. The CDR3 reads CASSLAAQAGYGQYF. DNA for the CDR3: TGTGCCAGCAGCTTAGCGGCCCAGGCCGGCTACGGGCAGTACTTC.

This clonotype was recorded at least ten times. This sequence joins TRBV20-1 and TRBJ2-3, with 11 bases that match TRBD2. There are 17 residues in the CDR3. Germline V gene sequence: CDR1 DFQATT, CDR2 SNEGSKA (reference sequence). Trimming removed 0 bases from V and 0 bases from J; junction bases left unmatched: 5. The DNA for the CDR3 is TGCAGTGCTAGAGATAGTAGCGGGGGGGGCAGCACAGATACGCAGTATTTT. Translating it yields CSARDSSGGGSTDTQYF.

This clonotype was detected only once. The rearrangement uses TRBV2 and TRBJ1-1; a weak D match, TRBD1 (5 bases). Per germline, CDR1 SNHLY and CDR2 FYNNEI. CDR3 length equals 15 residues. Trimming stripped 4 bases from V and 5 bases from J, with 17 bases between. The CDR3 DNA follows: TGTGCCAGCAGTGTGTGGTCCGACAGTGGGACTGAAGCTTTCTTT. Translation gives CASSVWSDSGTEAFF.

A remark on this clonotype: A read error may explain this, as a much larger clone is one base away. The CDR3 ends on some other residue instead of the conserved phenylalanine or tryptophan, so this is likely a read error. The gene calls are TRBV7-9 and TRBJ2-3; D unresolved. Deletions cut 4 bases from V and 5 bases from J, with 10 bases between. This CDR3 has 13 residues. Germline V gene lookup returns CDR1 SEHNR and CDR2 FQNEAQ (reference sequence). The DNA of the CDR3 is TGTGCCAGCAGCTCTACGCTCCTAGATACGCAGTATTCT. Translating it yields CASSSTLLDTQYS.

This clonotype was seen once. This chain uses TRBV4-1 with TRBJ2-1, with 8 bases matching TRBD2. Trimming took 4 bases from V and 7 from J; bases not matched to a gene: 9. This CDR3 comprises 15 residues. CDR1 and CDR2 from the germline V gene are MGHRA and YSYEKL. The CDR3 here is CASSLVAGGLNEQFF. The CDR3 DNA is TGCGCCAGCAGCCTGGTGGCGGGGGGACTTAATGAGCAGTTCTTC.

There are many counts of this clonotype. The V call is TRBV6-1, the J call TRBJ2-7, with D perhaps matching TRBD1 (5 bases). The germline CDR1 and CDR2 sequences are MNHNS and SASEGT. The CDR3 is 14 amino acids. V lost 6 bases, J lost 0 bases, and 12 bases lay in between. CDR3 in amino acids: CASRMDKSSYEQYF. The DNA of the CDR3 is TGTGCCAGCAGGATGGACAAGAGCTCCTACGAGCAGTACTTC.

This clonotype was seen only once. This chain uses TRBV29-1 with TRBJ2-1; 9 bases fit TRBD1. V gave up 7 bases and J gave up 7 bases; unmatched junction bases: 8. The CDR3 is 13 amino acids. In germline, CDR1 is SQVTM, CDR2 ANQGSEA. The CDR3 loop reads CSGTGQGFNEQFF. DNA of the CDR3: TGCAGCGGTACGGGACAGGGTTTTAATGAGCAGTTCTTC.

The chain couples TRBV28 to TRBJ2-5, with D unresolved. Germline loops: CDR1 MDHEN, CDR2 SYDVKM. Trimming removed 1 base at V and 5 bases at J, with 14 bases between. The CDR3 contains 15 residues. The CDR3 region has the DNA TGTGCCAGCAGTTTATCCGTTTTACAACGGGAGACCCAGTACTTC. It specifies CASSLSVLQRETQYF.

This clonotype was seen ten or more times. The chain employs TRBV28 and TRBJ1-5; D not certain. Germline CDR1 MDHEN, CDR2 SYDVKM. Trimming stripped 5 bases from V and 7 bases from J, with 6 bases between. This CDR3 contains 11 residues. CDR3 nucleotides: TGTGCCAGCAGTGCGGGGCAGCCCCAGCATTTT. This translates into CASSAGQPQHF.

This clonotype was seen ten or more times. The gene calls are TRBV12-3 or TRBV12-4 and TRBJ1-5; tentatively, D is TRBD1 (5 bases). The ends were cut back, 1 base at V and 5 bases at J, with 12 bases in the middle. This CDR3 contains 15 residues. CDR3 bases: TGTGCCAGCAGTTTAGTGTCGGGAGGGGATCAGCCCCAGCATTTT. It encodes CASSLVSGGDQPQHF.

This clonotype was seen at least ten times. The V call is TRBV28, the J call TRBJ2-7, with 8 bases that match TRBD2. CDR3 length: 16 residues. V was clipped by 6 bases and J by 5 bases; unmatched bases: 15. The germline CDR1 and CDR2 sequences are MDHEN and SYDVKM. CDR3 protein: CASRNPGLGLAHEQYF. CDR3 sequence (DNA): TGTGCCAGCAGAAATCCGGGACTAGGTCTTGCCCACGAGCAGTACTTC.

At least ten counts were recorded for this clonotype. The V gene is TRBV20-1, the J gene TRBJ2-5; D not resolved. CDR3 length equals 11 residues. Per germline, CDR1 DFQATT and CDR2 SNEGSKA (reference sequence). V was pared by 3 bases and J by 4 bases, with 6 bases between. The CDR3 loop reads CSASERETQYF. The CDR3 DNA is TGCAGTGCTAGCGAAAGAGAGACCCAGTACTTC.

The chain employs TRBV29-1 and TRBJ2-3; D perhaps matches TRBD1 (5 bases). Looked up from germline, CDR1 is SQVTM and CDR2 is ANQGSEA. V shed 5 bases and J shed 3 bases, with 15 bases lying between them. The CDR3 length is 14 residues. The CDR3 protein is CSVFKEKGTDTQYF. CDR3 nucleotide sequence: TGCAGCGTTTTTAAGGAGAAGGGGACAGATACGCAGTATTTT.

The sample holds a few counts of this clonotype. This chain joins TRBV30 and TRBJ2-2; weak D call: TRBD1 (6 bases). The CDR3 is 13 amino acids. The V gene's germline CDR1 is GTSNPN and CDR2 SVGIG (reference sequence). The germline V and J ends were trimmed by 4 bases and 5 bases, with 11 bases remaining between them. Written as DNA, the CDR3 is TGTGCCTGGACCGAGACAGGAACCGGGGAGCTGTTTTTT. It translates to CAWTETGTGELFF.

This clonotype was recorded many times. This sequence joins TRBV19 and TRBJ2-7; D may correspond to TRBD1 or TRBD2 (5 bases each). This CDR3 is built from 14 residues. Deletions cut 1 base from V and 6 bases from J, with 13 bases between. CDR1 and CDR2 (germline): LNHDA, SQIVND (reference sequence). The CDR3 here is CASSIAGGSGEQYF. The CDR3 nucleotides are TGTGCCAGTAGTATAGCTGGGGGAAGCGGCGAGCAGTACTTC.

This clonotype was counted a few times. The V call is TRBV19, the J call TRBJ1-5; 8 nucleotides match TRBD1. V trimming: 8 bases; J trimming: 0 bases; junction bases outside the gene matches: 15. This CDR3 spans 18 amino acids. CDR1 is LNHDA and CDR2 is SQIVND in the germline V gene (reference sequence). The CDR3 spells CASDVGRGLFYSNQPQHF. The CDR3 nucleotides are TGTGCCAGTGACGTGGGCAGGGGGCTCTTCTATAGCAATCAGCCCCAGCATTTT.

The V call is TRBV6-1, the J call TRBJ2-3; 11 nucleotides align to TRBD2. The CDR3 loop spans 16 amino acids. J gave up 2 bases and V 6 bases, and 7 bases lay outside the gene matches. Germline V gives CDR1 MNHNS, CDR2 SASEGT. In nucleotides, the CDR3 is TGTGCCAGCAGCCGTCCACTAGCGGGAGCCACAGATACGCAGTATTTT. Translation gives CASSRPLAGATDTQYF.